The clone carrying this TCR beta chain showed up many times. Its target is not known. This sample is part of a study of T cells in Graves' hyperthyroidism and ophthalmopathy. Whole-study results and caveats: Most thyroid clonotypes that were expanded above 0.001 also turned up in blood.

The PBMCs had their origin in around 10 ml of fresh peripheral blood. Germline-derived CDR1 and CDR2 are SGHRS and YFSETQ. V dropped 0 bases and J dropped 1 base, with 5 bases sitting between them. The CDR3 has 14 residues. Using RNA transcripts as the source, TCR beta CDR3 regions were amplified. HTBI primers were used for first-round RT-PCR of the TCR CDR3. MiXCR was run by TCRdb on the multiplex PCR reads, yielding one entry per CDR3 protein. In the table there are about 37,000 distinct CDR3 sequences, roughly 50% of which are singletons. J is TRBJ2-4 and V is TRBV5-1; D possibly uses TRBD1 or TRBD2 (5 bases each). Input material: blood. The source of this sequence is a man aged 35-49 years with Graves' ophthalmopathy. CDR3 loop: CASSLGGAKNIQYF. For the CDR3, the DNA is TGCGCCAGCAGCTTGGGGGGGGCCAAAAACATTCAGTACTTC. The full variable domain, rest sourced from reference TRBV5-1 and TRBJ2-4, is KAGVTQTPRYLIKTRGQQVTLSCSPISGHRSVSWYQQTPGQGLQFLFEYFSETQRNKGNFPGRFSGRQFSNSRSEMNVSTLELGDSALYLCASSLGGAKNIQYFGAGTRLSVL.